The 13 T cell receptor beta chains listed next were all sequenced from one sample in a study of T cells in Graves' hyperthyroidism and ophthalmopathy. It was RNA transcripts that yielded the amplified TCR beta CDR3 regions. In the first-round RT-PCR of the TCR CDR3, the HTBI primer set was used. TCRdb reanalysed the multiplex PCR reads using MiXCR and keeps one entry per CDR3 protein. The sample holds around 490,000 distinct CDR3 sequences; 15% to 20% are singletons and the top ten take roughly 50%. Sequenced material: blood. Receptors were obtained from a man aged 35 to 55 with Graves' ophthalmopathy.

This clonotype was detected a few times. The chain carries TRBV19 and TRBJ1-6; the D is unclear. The CDR3 has 13 residues. The V gene lost 4 bases and the J gene lost 6 bases, with 7 bases spanning the gap. CDR1 and CDR2 (germline): LNHDA, SQIVND (reference sequence). The CDR3 protein is CASSTARNSPLHF. The CDR3 nucleotides read TGTGCCAGTAGTACAGCCCGTAATTCACCCCTCCACTTT.

This chain connects TRBV7-8 to TRBJ1-5, with D tentatively TRBD1 (5 bases). CDR1 SGHVS and CDR2 FQNEAQ come from the germline V gene. This CDR3 has 16 amino acids. Deletions cut 0 bases from V and 2 bases from J, with 11 bases between. CDR3 sequence reads: CASSLAAGVRNQPQHF. The CDR3 DNA reads as TGTGCCAGCAGCTTAGCGGCGGGGGTACGCAATCAGCCCCAGCATTTT. Using reference TRBV7-8 and TRBJ1-5 for the parts outside the CDR3, the full variable domain is GAGVSQSPRYKVAKRGQDVALRCDPISGHVSLFWYQQALGQGPEFLTYFQNEAQLDKSGLPSDRFFAERPEGSVSTLKIQRTQQEDSAVYLCASSLAAGVRNQPQHFGDGTRLSIL.

Many counts were recorded for this clonotype. The chain employs TRBV28 and TRBJ2-7; D is uncertain. The CDR3 is 11 amino acids. The V gene lost 3 bases and the J gene lost 3 bases, with 3 bases spanning the gap. Germline V gives CDR1 MDHEN, CDR2 SYDVKM. In DNA form, the CDR3 reads TGTGCCAGCAGTTTCATCTACGAGCAGTACTTC. This codes for CASSFIYEQYF. Full variable domain (outside the CDR3, taken from reference TRBV28 and TRBJ2-7): DVKVTQSSRYLVKRTGEKVFLECVQDMDHENMFWYRQDPGLGLRLIYFSYDVKMKEKGDIPEGYSVSREKKERFSLILESASTNQTSMYLCASSFIYEQYFGPGTRLTVT.

This clonotype has a handful of counts. The chain is built from TRBV9 and TRBJ1-2; TRBD1 agrees at 11 bases. Germline assignment: CDR1 SGDLS and CDR2 YYNGEE. The CDR3 sequence is 17 residues long. Trimming at V came to 3 bases and at J to 0 bases, leaving 7 bases not matched to a gene. As DNA, the CDR3 is TGTGCCAGCAGCGGGAGGACAGGGGGCGAGTCTAACTATGGCTACACCTTC. As protein: CASSGRTGGESNYGYTF. The full variable domain, its missing parts supplied by reference TRBV9 and TRBJ1-2, is DSGVTQTPKHLITATGQRVTLRCSPRSGDLSVYWYQQSLDQGLQFLIQYYNGEERAKGNILERFSAQQFPDLHSELNLSSLELGDSALYFCASSGRTGGESNYGYTFGSGTRLTVV.

The chain has TRBV9 and TRBJ2-3, with 7 bases that match TRBD2. The CDR3 contains 14 residues. From germline, CDR1 is SGDLS and CDR2 YYNGEE. V trimming: 3 bases; J trimming: 3 bases; junction bases outside the gene matches: 4. The CDR3 region is CASSALGGTDTQYF. CDR3 DNA sequence: TGTGCCAGCAGCGCCCTCGGGGGGACAGATACGCAGTATTTT.

This chain links TRBV9 with TRBJ2-2, with TRBD2 identical over 7 bases. The length of the CDR3 is 16 residues. The germline V gene has CDR1 SGDLS and CDR2 YYNGEE. V lost 0 bases, J lost 4 bases, and 6 bases stayed unmatched. The CDR3 region is CASSVGLAESTGELFF. CDR3 sequence (DNA): TGTGCCAGCAGCGTAGGCCTAGCGGAATCCACCGGGGAGCTGTTTTTT. The whole variable domain, remainder taken from reference TRBV9 and TRBJ2-2, is DSGVTQTPKHLITATGQRVTLRCSPRSGDLSVYWYQQSLDQGLQFLIQYYNGEERAKGNILERFSAQQFPDLHSELNLSSLELGDSALYFCASSVGLAESTGELFFGEGSRLTVL.

The V and J genes are TRBV4-1 and TRBJ2-5; 9 nucleotides align to TRBD1. V was pared by 4 bases and J by 5 bases, with 8 bases of the junction left unmatched. This CDR3 contains 15 residues. The germline CDR1 and CDR2 sequences are MGHRA and YSYEKL. CDR3 residues: CASSRPTGGGETQYF. The CDR3 bases are TGCGCCAGCAGCCGACCGACAGGGGGAGGGGAGACCCAGTACTTC.

This clonotype was recorded at least ten times. V and J are TRBV2 and TRBJ1-1; 8 bases agree with TRBD1. Per germline, CDR1 SNHLY and CDR2 FYNNEI. The CDR3 consists of 14 residues. V shed 2 bases and J 3 bases; nucleotides not matched to a gene: 2. CDR3: CASSEWTGHTEAFF. CDR3 nucleotides: TGTGCCAGCAGTGAATGGACAGGGCACACTGAAGCTTTCTTT.

This clonotype has at least ten counts. The CDR3 DNA reads TGCAGTGCTAGAGATAGCGGTGGCACAGATACGCAGTATTTT. The encoded protein is CSARDSGGTDTQYF. The chain links TRBV20-1 to TRBJ2-3; D is possibly TRBD2 (6 bases). Trimming left V 0 bases short and J 1 base short, with 8 bases between. This CDR3 has 14 residues. The germline V gene encodes CDR1 DFQATT and CDR2 SNEGSKA (reference sequence).

This clonotype was picked up many times. The chain joins TRBV6-1 to TRBJ1-5, with unresolved D. V lost 3 bases, J lost 3 bases, and 9 bases lay in between. CDR3 size: 14 residues. CDR1 is MNHNS and CDR2 is SASEGT in the germline V gene. CDR3 sequence reads: CASSDSFVNQPQHF. The CDR3 DNA sequence: TGTGCCAGCAGTGACAGTTTCGTCAATCAGCCCCAGCATTTT.

The chain joins TRBV29-1 to TRBJ1-2; possibly TRBD1 for D (6 bases). The CDR3 length is 14 residues. Trimming removed 1 base from V and 5 bases from J, with 14 bases in between. Germline V gives CDR1 SQVTM, CDR2 ANQGSEA. The CDR3 is CSVEGGGGGYGYTF. CDR3 bases: TGCAGCGTTGAAGGGGGAGGGGGTGGATATGGCTACACCTTC.

The V call is TRBV5-5, the J call TRBJ1-2; D perhaps matches TRBD1 (5 bases). The length of the CDR3 is 13 residues. Germline assignment: CDR1 SGHKS and CDR2 YYEKEE (reference sequence). Trimming left V 0 bases short and J 13 bases short, with 16 bases between. The chain's CDR3 is CASSLDRSREGTF. CDR3 bases: TGTGCCAGCAGCTTGGACAGGTCTAGAGAGGGCACCTTC.

This clonotype was observed at least ten times. The chain has TRBV28 and TRBJ2-7; TRBD2 matches at 8 bases. This CDR3 spans 15 amino acids. Trimming at V came to 4 bases and at J to 1 base, leaving 6 bases not matched to a gene. Germline CDR1 reads MDHEN; CDR2 reads SYDVKM. CDR3 sequence (DNA): TGTGCCAGCAGTTCCCCGGCTAGCGGGTCCTACGAGCAGTACTTC. Translated, it gives CASSSPASGSYEQYF.